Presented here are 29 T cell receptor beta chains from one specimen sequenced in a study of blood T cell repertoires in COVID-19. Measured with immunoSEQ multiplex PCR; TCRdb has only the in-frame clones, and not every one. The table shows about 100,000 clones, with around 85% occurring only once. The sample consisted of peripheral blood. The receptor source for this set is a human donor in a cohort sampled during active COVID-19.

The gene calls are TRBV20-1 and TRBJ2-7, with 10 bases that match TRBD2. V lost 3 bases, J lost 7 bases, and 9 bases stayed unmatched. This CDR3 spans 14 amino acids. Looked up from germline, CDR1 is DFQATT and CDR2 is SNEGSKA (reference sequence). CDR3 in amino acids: CSASSSGGLWEQYF. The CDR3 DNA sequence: TGCAGTGCTAGTTCTAGCGGGGGCCTATGGGAGCAGTACTTC.

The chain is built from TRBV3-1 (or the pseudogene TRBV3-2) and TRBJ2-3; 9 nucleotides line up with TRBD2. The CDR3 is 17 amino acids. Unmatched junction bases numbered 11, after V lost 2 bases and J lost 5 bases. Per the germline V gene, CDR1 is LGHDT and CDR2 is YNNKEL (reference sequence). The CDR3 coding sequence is TGTGCCAGCAGCCAACGCCCGGGCGCGGGGGGGCAAGATACGCAGTATTTT. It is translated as CASSQRPGAGGQDTQYF.

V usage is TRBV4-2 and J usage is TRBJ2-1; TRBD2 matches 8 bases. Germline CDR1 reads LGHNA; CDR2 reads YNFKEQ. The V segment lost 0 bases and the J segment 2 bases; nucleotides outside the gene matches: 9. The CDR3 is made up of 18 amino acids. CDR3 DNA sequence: TGTGCCAGCAGCCAAGATCTGCTAGCGGGTGCTACCTACAATGAGCAGTTCTTC. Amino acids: CASSQDLLAGATYNEQFF.

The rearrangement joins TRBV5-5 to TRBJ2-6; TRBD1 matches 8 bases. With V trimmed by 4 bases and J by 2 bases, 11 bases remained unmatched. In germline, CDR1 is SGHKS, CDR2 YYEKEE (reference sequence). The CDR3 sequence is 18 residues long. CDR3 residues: CASSLRDRLNTGANVLTF. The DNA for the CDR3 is TGTGCCAGCAGCCTCCGGGACAGGCTAAACACTGGGGCCAACGTCCTGACTTTC.

The CDR3 spells CATSGQGLREKLFF. CDR3 in DNA: TGTGCCACCAGCGGACAGGGGTTGAGGGAAAAACTGTTTTTT. The chain is built from TRBV24-1 and TRBJ1-4; TRBD1 aligns across 9 bases. The CDR3 consists of 14 residues. The germline CDR1 and CDR2 sequences are KGHDR and SFDVKD. V gave up 7 bases and J gave up 8 bases; unmatched junction bases: 7.

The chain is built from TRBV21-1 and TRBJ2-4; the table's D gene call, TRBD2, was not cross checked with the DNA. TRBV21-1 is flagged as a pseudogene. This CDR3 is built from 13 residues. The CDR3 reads CANRDWEWGIQYF. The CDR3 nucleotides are TGTGCCAACCGGGACTGGGAATGGGGGATTCAGTACTTC.

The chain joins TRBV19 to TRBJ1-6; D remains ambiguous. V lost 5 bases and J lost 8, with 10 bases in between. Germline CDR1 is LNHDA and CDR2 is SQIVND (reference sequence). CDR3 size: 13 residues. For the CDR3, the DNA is TGTGCCAGTAGTTGGGCGTCGGATTCACCCCTCCACTTT. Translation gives CASSWASDSPLHF.

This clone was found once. The CDR3 is CASIPVRGGVNTEAFF. In nucleotides, the CDR3 is TGTGCCAGCATCCCGGTTAGGGGGGGTGTGAACACTGAAGCTTTCTTT. The rearrangement uses TRBV9 and TRBJ1-1, with D perhaps matching TRBD1 (6 bases). Between the trimmed V and J ends, which lost 6 bases and 0 bases, there was a span of 18 bases. This CDR3 comprises 16 residues. Germline CDR1 and CDR2: SGDLS and YYNGEE.

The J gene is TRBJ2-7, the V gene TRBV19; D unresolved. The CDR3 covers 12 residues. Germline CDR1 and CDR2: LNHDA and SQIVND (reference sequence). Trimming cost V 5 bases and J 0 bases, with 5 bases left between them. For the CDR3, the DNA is TGTGCCAGTAGTTCCCTCTCCTACGAGCAGTACTTC. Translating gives CASSSLSYEQYF.

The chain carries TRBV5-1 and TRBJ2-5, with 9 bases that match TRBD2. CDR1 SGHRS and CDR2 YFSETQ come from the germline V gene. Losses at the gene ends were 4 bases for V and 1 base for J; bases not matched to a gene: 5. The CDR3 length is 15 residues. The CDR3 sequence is CASSGSGGLQETQYF. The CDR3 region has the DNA TGCGCCAGCAGCGGTAGCGGGGGCCTCCAAGAGACCCAGTACTTC.

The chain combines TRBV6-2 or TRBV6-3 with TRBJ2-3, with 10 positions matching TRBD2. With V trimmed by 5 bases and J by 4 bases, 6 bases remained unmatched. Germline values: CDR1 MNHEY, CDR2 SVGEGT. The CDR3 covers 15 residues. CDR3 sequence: CASSLLAGVSDTQYF. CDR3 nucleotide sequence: TGTGCCAGCAGTCTGCTAGCGGGAGTGTCAGATACGCAGTATTTT.

CDR3 bases: TGCAGTGCTAGTTCCGGGACAGGGGGATGGAATGAGCAGTTCTTC. This encodes CSASSGTGGWNEQFF. The V and J genes are TRBV20-1 and TRBJ2-1; 11 positions match TRBD1. Germline-derived CDR1 and CDR2 are DFQATT and SNEGSKA (reference sequence). The CDR3 is made up of 15 amino acids. The trim removed 3 bases at V and 7 bases at J, leaving 8 bases unmatched.

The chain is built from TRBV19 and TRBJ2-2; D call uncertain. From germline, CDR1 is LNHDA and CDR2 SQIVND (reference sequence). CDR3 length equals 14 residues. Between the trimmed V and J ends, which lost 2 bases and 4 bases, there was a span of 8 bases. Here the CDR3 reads CASSITVSTGELFF. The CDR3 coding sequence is TGTGCCAGTAGTATAACGGTATCCACCGGGGAGCTGTTTTTT.

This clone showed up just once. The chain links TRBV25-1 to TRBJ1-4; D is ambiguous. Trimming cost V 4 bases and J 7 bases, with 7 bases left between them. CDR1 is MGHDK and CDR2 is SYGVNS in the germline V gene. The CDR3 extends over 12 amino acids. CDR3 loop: CASSATGEKLFF. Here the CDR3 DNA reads TGTGCCAGCAGTGCTACGGGTGAAAAACTGTTTTTT.

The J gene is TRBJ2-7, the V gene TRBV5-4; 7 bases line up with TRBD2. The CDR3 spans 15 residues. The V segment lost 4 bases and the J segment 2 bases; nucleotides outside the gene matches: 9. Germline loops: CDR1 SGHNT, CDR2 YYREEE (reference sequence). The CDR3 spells CASSPGEGMAYEQYF. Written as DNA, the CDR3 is TGTGCCAGCAGCCCCGGGGAGGGGATGGCCTACGAGCAGTACTTC.

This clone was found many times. The CDR3 coding sequence is TGTGCCAGCTCACCAGGGACTAGCGGTTTCGACGAGCAGTACTTC. Amino acids: CASSPGTSGFDEQYF. The rearrangement uses TRBV18 and TRBJ2-7, with 11 bases matching TRBD2. V trimming: 2 bases; J trimming: 5 bases; junction bases outside the gene matches: 5. The CDR3 has 15 residues. Germline loops: CDR1 KGHSH, CDR2 LQKENI.

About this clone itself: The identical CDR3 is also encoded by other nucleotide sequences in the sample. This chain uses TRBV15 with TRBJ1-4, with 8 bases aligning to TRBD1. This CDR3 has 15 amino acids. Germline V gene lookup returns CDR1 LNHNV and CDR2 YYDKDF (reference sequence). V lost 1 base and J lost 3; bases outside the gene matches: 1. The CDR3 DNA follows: TGTGCCACCAGCAGAGGGACAGGGCCTAATGAAAAACTGTTTTTT. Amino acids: CATSRGTGPNEKLFF. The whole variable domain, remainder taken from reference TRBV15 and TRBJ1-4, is DAMVIQNPRYQVTQFGKPVTLSCSQTLNHNVMYWYQQKSSQAPKLLFHYYDKDFNNEADTPDNFQSRRPNTSFCFLDIRSPGLGDTAMYLCATSRGTGPNEKLFFGSGTQLSVL.

CDR3 sequence: CASSERGQGAISYEQYF. The CDR3 DNA sequence: TGTGCCAGCAGTGAACGGGGACAGGGGGCGATATCTTACGAGCAGTACTTC. V and J are TRBV6-1 and TRBJ2-7; 12 bases are shared with TRBD1. V was pared by 2 bases and J by 4 bases, with 9 bases of the junction left unmatched. CDR1 and CDR2 from the germline V gene are MNHNS and SASEGT. This CDR3 has 17 residues.

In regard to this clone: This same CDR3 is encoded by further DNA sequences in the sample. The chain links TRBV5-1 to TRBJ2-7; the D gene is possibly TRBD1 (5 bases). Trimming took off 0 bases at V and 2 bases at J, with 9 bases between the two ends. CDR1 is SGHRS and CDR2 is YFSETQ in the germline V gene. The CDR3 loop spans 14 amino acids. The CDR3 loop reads CASSLGQGAYEQYF. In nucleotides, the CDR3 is TGCGCCAGCAGCTTGGGCCAGGGCGCCTACGAGCAGTACTTC.

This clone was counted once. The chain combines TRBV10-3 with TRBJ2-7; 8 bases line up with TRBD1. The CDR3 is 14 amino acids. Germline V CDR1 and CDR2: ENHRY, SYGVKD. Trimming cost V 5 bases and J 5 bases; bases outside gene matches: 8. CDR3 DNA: TGTGCCATCAGTTCGAGACAGGGGCGCAACGAGCAGTACTTC. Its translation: CAISSRQGRNEQYF.

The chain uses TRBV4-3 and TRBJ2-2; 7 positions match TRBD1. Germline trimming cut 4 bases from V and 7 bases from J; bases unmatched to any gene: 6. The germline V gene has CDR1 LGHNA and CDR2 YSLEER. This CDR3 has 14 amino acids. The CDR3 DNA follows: TGCGCCAGCAGCCCCGACAGGGTGGGCGGGGAGCTGTTTTTT. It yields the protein CASSPDRVGGELFF.

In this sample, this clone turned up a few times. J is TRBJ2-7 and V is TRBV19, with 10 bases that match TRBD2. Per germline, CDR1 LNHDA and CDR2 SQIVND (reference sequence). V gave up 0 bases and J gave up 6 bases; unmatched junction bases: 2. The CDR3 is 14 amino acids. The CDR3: CASSIDRTSGEQYF. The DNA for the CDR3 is TGTGCCAGTAGTATAGATCGGACTAGCGGCGAGCAGTACTTC.

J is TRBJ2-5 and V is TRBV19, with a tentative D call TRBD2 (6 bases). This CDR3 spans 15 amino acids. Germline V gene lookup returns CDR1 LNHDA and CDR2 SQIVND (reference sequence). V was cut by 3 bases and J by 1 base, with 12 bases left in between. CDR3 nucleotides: TGTGCCAGTAGTATGCAGGGACTGCTCCAAGAGACCCAGTACTTC. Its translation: CASSMQGLLQETQYF.

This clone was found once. In DNA, the CDR3 is TGTGCCAGCAGTGCGGGAGTAGAGACCCAGTACTTC. It specifies CASSAGVETQYF. The V call is TRBV12-3 or TRBV12-4, the J call TRBJ2-5; TRBD2 matches at 7 bases. CDR3 length: 12 amino acids. V shed 5 bases, J shed 4 bases, and the junction held 1 base outside the gene matches.

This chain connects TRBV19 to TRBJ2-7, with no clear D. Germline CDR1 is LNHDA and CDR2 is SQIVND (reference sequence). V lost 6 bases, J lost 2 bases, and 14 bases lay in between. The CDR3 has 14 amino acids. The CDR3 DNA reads TGTGCCAGTAGGCGCGCCCCACAGACCTACGAGCAGTACTTC. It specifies CASRRAPQTYEQYF.

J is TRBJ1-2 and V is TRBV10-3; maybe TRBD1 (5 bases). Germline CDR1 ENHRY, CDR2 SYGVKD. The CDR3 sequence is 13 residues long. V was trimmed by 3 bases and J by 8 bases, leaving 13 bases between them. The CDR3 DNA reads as TGTGCCATCAGTGACGGCAGGGCTTACGGCTACACCTTC. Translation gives CAISDGRAYGYTF.

As DNA, the CDR3 is TGTGCCAGCAGTTACCAGTACGAGCAGTACTTC. Its protein is CASSYQYEQYF. V and J are TRBV6-2 or TRBV6-3 and TRBJ2-7; D unresolved. V dropped 2 bases and J dropped 4 bases, with 3 bases sitting between them. The CDR3 totals 11 residues. Germline loops: CDR1 MNHEY, CDR2 SVGEGT.

Here the CDR3 reads CASSPGQLNTGELFF. In DNA, the CDR3 is TGCGCCAGCAGCCCTGGACAGCTAAACACCGGGGAGCTGTTTTTT. The rearrangement uses TRBV5-1 and TRBJ2-2; tentative D call: TRBD1 (6 bases). The CDR3 sequence is 15 residues long. Per the germline V gene, CDR1 is SGHRS and CDR2 is YFSETQ. V was pared by 4 bases and J by 2 bases, with 12 bases between.

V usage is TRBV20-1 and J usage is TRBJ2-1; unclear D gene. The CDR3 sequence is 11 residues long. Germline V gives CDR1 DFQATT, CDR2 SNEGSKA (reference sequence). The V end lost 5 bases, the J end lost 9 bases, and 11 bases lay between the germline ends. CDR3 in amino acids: CSAAPSTEQFF. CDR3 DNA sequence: TGCAGTGCTGCTCCTTCTACTGAGCAGTTCTTC.